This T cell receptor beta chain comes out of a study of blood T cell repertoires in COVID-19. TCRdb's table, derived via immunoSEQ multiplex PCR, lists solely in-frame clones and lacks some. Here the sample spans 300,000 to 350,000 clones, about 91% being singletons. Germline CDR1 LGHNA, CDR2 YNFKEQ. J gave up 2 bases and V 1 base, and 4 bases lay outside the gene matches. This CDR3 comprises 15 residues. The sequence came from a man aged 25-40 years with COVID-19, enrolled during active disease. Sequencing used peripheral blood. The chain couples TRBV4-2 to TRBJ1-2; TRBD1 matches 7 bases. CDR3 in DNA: TGTGCCAGCAGCCAAGCAGGGGGTCTAAACTATGGCTACACCTTC. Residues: CASSQAGGLNYGYTF.